These T cell receptor beta chains were read from a single sample in a study of T cells in Graves' hyperthyroidism and ophthalmopathy. TCRdb independently ran MiXCR on the multiplex PCR reads; one entry per CDR3 protein. This table has around 690,000 distinct CDR3 sequences, around 20% appearing once. The sample consisted of blood. These receptors came from a man younger than 45 with Graves' ophthalmopathy. CDR3s include the opening cysteine and the closing phenylalanine or tryptophan. D genes are given only for firm matches. Part of the rows lack a size; the others show once, few, many or a class for expanded clones.

clone_size: NA; j_call: TRBJ2-5; d_call: NA; v_call: TRBV12-3/TRBV12-4; cdr3_nt: TGTGCCAGCAGTTTGGGGGCTTGGGCGAACCAAGAGACCCAGTACTTC; cdr3_aa: CASSLGAWANQETQYF
clone_size: few; j_call: TRBJ1-2; d_call: NA; v_call: TRBV6-2/TRBV6-3; cdr3_nt: TGTGCCAGCAGCGGACAGATCTATGGCTACACCTTC; cdr3_aa: CASSGQIYGYTF
clone_size: NA; j_call: TRBJ2-7; d_call: TRBD1; v_call: TRBV11-1; cdr3_nt: TGTGCCAGCAGCTTAGAGGGGGCGCTTCCGTACGAGCAGTACTTC; cdr3_aa: CASSLEGALPYEQYF
clone_size: many; j_call: TRBJ1-5; d_call: NA; v_call: TRBV6-6; cdr3_nt: TGTGCCAGCAGTTACTCGCCAGGGCCCTCGGGCAATCAGCCCCAGCATTTT; cdr3_aa: CASSYSPGPSGNQPQHF
clone_size: NA; j_call: TRBJ2-3; d_call: NA; v_call: TRBV2; cdr3_nt: TGTGCCAGCAGTGTGGACAGCCCCCGAAATACGCAGTATTTT; cdr3_aa: CASSVDSPRNTQYF
clone_size: NA; j_call: TRBJ2-5; d_call: NA; v_call: TRBV2; cdr3_nt: TGTGCCAGCAGTCCGGGCGGCTCTGGGAAGACCCAGTACTTC; cdr3_aa: CASSPGGSGKTQYF
clone_size: NA; j_call: TRBJ2-1; d_call: NA; v_call: TRBV28; cdr3_nt: TGTGCCAGCAGTACCTCACGACAGATTTGGCACAATGAGCAGTTCTTC; cdr3_aa: CASSTSRQIWHNEQFF
clone_size: NA; j_call: TRBJ2-5; d_call: TRBD1; v_call: TRBV9; cdr3_nt: TGTGCCAGCAGCGTCGGGACAGGGAAGGTAGAGACCCAGTACTTC; cdr3_aa: CASSVGTGKVETQYF
clone_size: NA; j_call: TRBJ2-1; d_call: NA; v_call: TRBV6-2/TRBV6-3; cdr3_nt: TGTGCCAGCAGTACTGTGGATGAGCAGTTCTTC; cdr3_aa: CASSTVDEQFF
clone_size: few; j_call: TRBJ2-1; d_call: TRBD2; v_call: TRBV7-9; cdr3_nt: TGTGCCAGCAGCCTAGTGACTAGCGGGGAGAATGAGCAGTTCTTC; cdr3_aa: CASSLVTSGENEQFF
clone_size: NA; j_call: TRBJ1-2; d_call: TRBD1; v_call: TRBV5-1; cdr3_nt: TGCGCCAGCAGCTATCCGGGACAGAGGGGCTATGGCTACACCTTC; cdr3_aa: CASSYPGQRGYGYTF
clone_size: few; j_call: TRBJ2-5; d_call: NA; v_call: TRBV4-3; cdr3_nt: TGCGCCAGCAGCCAAGATCCCGGATTCGGCCTGTACTTC; cdr3_aa: CASSQDPGFGLYF
clone_size: many; j_call: TRBJ2-1; d_call: NA; v_call: TRBV11-2; cdr3_nt: TGTGCCAGCAGCTTACGGGCCATCGGGAATGAGCAGTTCTTC; cdr3_aa: CASSLRAIGNEQFF
clone_size: many; j_call: TRBJ2-7; d_call: NA; v_call: TRBV20-1; cdr3_nt: TGCAGTGCTACGGAGACAGGCGACGGGCAGTACTTC; cdr3_aa: CSATETGDGQYF
clone_size: NA; j_call: TRBJ2-7; d_call: NA; v_call: TRBV3-1; cdr3_nt: TGTGCCAGCAGCCAATCCAGAGGGTCGAACTACGGGCAGTACTTC; cdr3_aa: CASSQSRGSNYGQYF
clone_size: NA; j_call: TRBJ2-1; d_call: TRBD2; v_call: TRBV6-2/TRBV6-3; cdr3_nt: TGTGCCAGCAGTTACTCGCCGTCTAGCGGATCCTACAATGAGCAATTCTTC; cdr3_aa: CASSYSPSSGSYNEQFF
clone_size: NA; j_call: TRBJ2-1; d_call: NA; v_call: TRBV7-3; cdr3_nt: TGTGCCAGCAGCCAAGAGATCATCTTCAATGAGCAGTTCTTC; cdr3_aa: CASSQEIIFNEQFF
clone_size: many; j_call: TRBJ1-1; d_call: TRBD1; v_call: TRBV18; cdr3_nt: TGTGCCAGCTCACCTCAGGGGGCTTGGAGCACTGAAGCTTTCTTT; cdr3_aa: CASSPQGAWSTEAFF
clone_size: many; j_call: TRBJ2-1; d_call: TRBD2; v_call: TRBV20-1; cdr3_nt: TGCAGTGCTATAGCGGGAGGGCGGCGGAATGAGCAGTTCTTC; cdr3_aa: CSAIAGGRRNEQFF
clone_size: few; j_call: TRBJ2-5; d_call: NA; v_call: TRBV6-1; cdr3_nt: TGTGCCAGCAGTTCTAGTTCGGAGACCCAGTACTTC; cdr3_aa: CASSSSSETQYF
clone_size: few; j_call: TRBJ2-6; d_call: NA; v_call: TRBV28; cdr3_nt: TGTGCCAGCAGTTTCCCCGAGTCTGGGGCCAACGTCCTGACTTTC; cdr3_aa: CASSFPESGANVLTF
clone_size: many; j_call: TRBJ2-7; d_call: NA; v_call: TRBV11-2; cdr3_nt: TGTGCCAGCAGCCGAACTCTGGGCGAGCAGTACTTC; cdr3_aa: CASSRTLGEQYF
clone_size: many; j_call: TRBJ2-7; d_call: NA; v_call: TRBV3-1; cdr3_nt: TGTGCCAGCAGCCACCCAGGCAGGGACGAGCAGTACTTC; cdr3_aa: CASSHPGRDEQYF
clone_size: NA; j_call: TRBJ2-2; d_call: NA; v_call: TRBV7-8; cdr3_nt: TGTGCCAGCAGCTTAGCGGGACCCGCCGGGGAGCTGTTTTTT; cdr3_aa: CASSLAGPAGELFF
clone_size: NA; j_call: TRBJ2-5; d_call: NA; v_call: TRBV7-9; cdr3_nt: TGTGCCAGCAGCTCCGACAGGGGACTATACTTC; cdr3_aa: CASSSDRGLYF